This T cell receptor (beta chain) was recorded in a study of tissue T cells after allogeneic stem cell transplantation. As to time point: mouse harvest day 7 after allogeneic transplant. The graft held 10^6 splenic CD5+ T cells and 10^7 T-cell-depleted bone marrow cells. The repertoire was sequenced with immunoSEQ multiplex PCR; TCRdb's copy has only in-frame clones and lacks some. The profile shows 6,400 or so clones, 45% to 60% of them singletons. This clone was recorded only once. The listed genes are named as in mouse. The specimen was lymph node tissue. This clonotype was obtained from a female BALB/c mouse given C57BL/6 T cells with graft-versus-host disease after an allogeneic hematopoietic cell transplant.

CDR3 bases read: TGTGCCAGCAGTCGGACAAACTATAATTCGCCCCTCTAC. The encoded protein is CASSRTNYNSPLY. The full CDR3 protein is CASSRTNYNSPLYF. The gene calls are TRBV19 and TRBJ1-6; D is possibly TRBD1 (5 bases). Sequencing ends 1 residue short of the CDR3 end; the germline J gene provides the rest. TRBJ1-6 is marked as an open reading frame, function uncertain. From germline, CDR1 is FNHDT and CDR2 SITEND (reference sequence). V shed 4 bases and J shed 3 bases, with 8 bases lying between them. The CDR3 loop spans 14 amino acids.